These 9 T cell receptor beta chains share one sample of origin, sequenced in a study of tissue T cells after allogeneic stem cell transplantation. Documented time point: mouse harvest day 14 after allogeneic transplant. Mouse grafts combined 10^7 T-cell-depleted bone marrow cells with 10^6 splenic CD5+ T cells. This table comes from immunoSEQ multiplex PCR, and its TCRdb copy is limited to in-frame clones, with some not included. The sample has roughly 3,200 clones; roughly two fifths are singletons. The sequencing sample was made of gut tissue. These TCRs come from a female BALB/c mouse given C57BL/6 T cells with graft-versus-host disease after an allogeneic hematopoietic cell transplant.

In regard to this clone: Mouse germline and gene names are used. Coverage ceases 1 residue before the CDR3 finishes, and the germline J gene fills in the end. J is TRBJ2-1 and V is TRBV16, with TRBD1 as a possible D gene (6 bases). Germline CDR1 SGHSA, CDR2 FRNQAP. The CDR3 extends over 12 amino acids. Trimming took 5 bases from V and 5 from J, leaving 7 bases between them. CDR3 amino acids: CASSTGNAEQFF. CDR3 DNA, as far as it was read: TGTGCAAGCAGCACAGGGAATGCTGAGCAGTTC.

Worth noting for this clone: Gene labels here are mouse ones. CDR3 in amino acids: CASSFLGANTGQLYF. The DNA read from the CDR3 is TGTGCCAGCAGTTTTCTGGGGGCAAACACCGGGCAGCTCTAC. The chain recombines TRBV14 with TRBJ2-2; 7 bases fit TRBD2. The read ends 1 residue before the CDR3 terminus; that terminus is restored from the germline J gene. V shed 2 bases and J 0 bases; nucleotides not matched to a gene: 1. Germline CDR1 is SGHDT and CDR2 is FRDEAV. The CDR3 contains 15 residues.

This clone was counted between two and nine times. Gene names and germline match the mouse. The read comes to an end 1 residue before the CDR3 does, leaving the germline J gene to fill in the end. The chain joins TRBV12-1 to TRBJ2-3, with 10 nucleotides matching TRBD1. The CDR3 is 14 amino acids. Germline assignment: CDR1 SGHSN and CDR2 HYEKVE. V lost 6 bases and J lost 1; bases outside the gene matches: 3. CDR3 amino acids: CASQDRGGAETLYF. CDR3 bases read: TGTGCCAGCCAGGACAGGGGGGGTGCAGAAACGCTGTAT.

The table lists this clone with a few counts. The germline and genes are mouse ones. The observed sequence ends 1 residue before the CDR3 terminus, with the missing tail filled in from the germline J gene. The rearrangement joins TRBV26 to TRBJ2-5; maybe TRBD1 (6 bases). This CDR3 comprises 13 residues. Trimming pared 3 bases from V and 3 bases from J, leaving 7 bases between. Germline V gene lookup returns CDR1 KGHPV and CDR2 FQNQEV (reference sequence). Incomplete CDR3 DNA: TGTGCCAGCAGTCTCGGGACACAAGACACCCAGTAC. It codes for CASSLGTQDTQY. The CDR3, in full, reads CASSLGTQDTQYF.

On this clone itself: Here the gene names and germline are mouse. With the read ending 1 residue before the CDR3 end, the germline J gene is used to fill in that end. This chain links TRBV12-2 with TRBJ2-2; 10 positions agree with TRBD2. With V trimmed by 0 bases and J by 3 bases, 6 bases remained unmatched. CDR3 length: 17 amino acids. Germline CDR1 reads SGHLS; CDR2 reads HYDKME. CDR3 bases read: TGTGCCAGCTCTCTCGGCTGGGGGGGCGGGGACACCGGGCAGCTCTAC. The encoded protein is CASSLGWGGGDTGQLY. The entire CDR3 is CASSLGWGGGDTGQLYF.

As to this clone: Genes and germline are mouse. The read ends 1 residue before the CDR3 terminus; that terminus is restored from the germline J gene. This chain links TRBV14 with TRBJ2-5, with 7 bases matching TRBD1. J gave up 6 bases and V 2 bases, and 3 bases lay outside the gene matches. Germline lookup yields CDR1 SGHDT and CDR2 FRDEAV. The length of the CDR3 is 13 residues. CDR3 DNA, as far as it was read: TGTGCCAGCAGTTTTCACAGGGGTGACACCCAGTAC. It encodes CASSFHRGDTQY. The complete CDR3 sequence is CASSFHRGDTQYF. Drawing the rest from reference TRBV14 and TRBJ2-5, the complete variable domain is EAGVTQSPRYAVLQEGQAVSFWCDPISGHDTLYWYQQPRDQGPQLLVYFRDEAVIDNSQLPSDRFSAVRPKGTNSTLKIQSAKQGDTATYLCASSFHRGDTQYFGPGTRLLVL.

Remarks on this clone: Germline and genes: mouse. Read data end 1 residue before the CDR3 end; the end is taken from the germline J gene. The rearrangement joins TRBV26 to TRBJ2-2; D not resolved. Germline V gene sequence: CDR1 KGHPV, CDR2 FQNQEV (reference sequence). Trimming took 2 bases from V and 1 from J, leaving 5 bases between them. The CDR3 is made up of 14 amino acids. The DNA read from the CDR3 is TGTGCCAGCAGTCTGGGGGTAAACACCGGGCAGCTCTAC. Residues: CASSLGVNTGQLY. The whole CDR3 is CASSLGVNTGQLYF.

A remark on this clone: Gene names are the mouse ones. The read halts 1 residue ahead of the CDR3 end, with the missing end drawn from the germline J gene. The V call is TRBV13-2, the J call TRBJ2-7; 10 bases match TRBD1. This CDR3 is 14 amino acids long. CDR1 and CDR2 from the germline V gene are NNHNN and SYGAGS (reference sequence). The V and J ends lost 0 bases and 6 bases, in that order; junction bases with no gene match: 3. CDR3 sequence: CASGDAGTGVEQYF. The CDR3 bases that were read are TGTGCCAGCGGTGATGCTGGGACAGGGGTTGAACAGTAC.

As regards this clone: The gene symbols are mouse symbols. Read coverage stops 1 residue before the CDR3 terminus; the germline J gene supplies the remainder. V is TRBV3 and J is TRBJ1-1, with TRBD1 matching 7 bases. The V gene's germline CDR1 is SNHLY and CDR2 FYNGKV (reference sequence). This CDR3 has 14 residues. V lost 5 bases, J lost 4 bases, and 7 bases stayed unmatched. The CDR3 sequence is CASSRQGGGTEVFF. The part of the CDR3 DNA that was read is TGTGCCAGCAGCCGACAGGGTGGGGGCACAGAAGTCTTC.